This T cell receptor beta chain was documented in a study of blood T cells in healthy people across ages. Study-level findings and limits: PBMCs were not sorted, which prevented a conclusive comparison of naive versus antigen-experienced cells.

This clonotype was observed at least ten times. As yet, its antigen is unknown. A J-beta primer mix and a sample-barcoded 5' primer were used in a second PCR of about 7 to 12 cycles. TCRdb redid the calling of the 5' RACE reads with MiXCR, one entry per CDR3 protein. The data hold fewer than 950,000 distinct CDR3 sequences, with under 40% observed a single time. The TCR comes from a man in his late teens or twenties in good health. The sample comprised blood.

The CDR3 nucleotides read TGTGCCAGCAGTACCACAGGTCCCCATCAGCCCCAGCATTTT. This codes for CASSTTGPHQPQHF. The genes are TRBV6-5 and TRBJ1-5; D is perhaps TRBD1 (5 bases). The CDR3 length is 14 residues. Germline V CDR1 and CDR2: MNHEY, SVGAGI. V lost 5 bases to trimming and J lost 5 bases, with 13 bases between them.